Detailed here is one TCR beta chain. Its antigen is unknown. There are no base qualities to consult, and no much larger clone falls within one base. The data are from a study of cytomegalovirus exposure and HLA in healthy donors (dated by TCRdb to about 2017). Regarding the complete study: According to an earlier analysis of a few hundred of the donors, 150 million to 200 million T cells yielded 120 million or so unique TCR beta sequences and approximately 300 Gb of sequence data. A separate validation cohort of roughly 110 different subjects was used in addition to the approximately 640-subject first cohort. Donor age, sex, ethnicity and CMV serostatus were compiled alongside the repertoire data. The later analysis used no new phenotypic data to find candidate immune exposures, relying instead on TCR beta sequences and their occurrence across donors. On average, about 200,000 unique TCR beta nucleotide sequences were sequenced per donor among 398 genotyped donors of the cohort, with roughly 19% of those sequences being non-productive. A later genetic analysis took genome-wide SNP genotypes for about 60% of the roughly 670 donors and used that subset as a discovery cohort. The study was designed to test whether signatures of past pathogen exposure could be identified by cataloging public T cell receptors. To study patterns of TCR occurrence, a later analysis re-analyzed previously published TCR beta repertoires from several hundred donors and added high-resolution HLA genotyping. An early release that covered some 640 HLA-typed donors contained about 300 gigabases of sequencing data and 65 million to 100 million unique TCR sequences. Using immunosequencing, the study profiled T cell repertoires from some 670 subjects and related those repertoires to cytomegalovirus serostatus. Among the roughly 410 genotyped donors, around 81% belonged to the genetic ancestry cluster associated with self-reported Caucasian donors. Both class I and class II loci were covered by HLA typing, at four-digit resolution. All discovery cohort repertoires had been generated on a single sequencing platform. The number of typed donors differed by locus: about 620-630 for A, B, C, DRB1 and DQB1; 522 for DQA1; approximately 600 for DPA1; and some 450 for DPB1. About 5 DR-DQ haplotypes were handled as single units for association and clustering, since linkage in the cohort was strong. An earlier analysis of several hundred of the donors used high-throughput TCR beta sequencing to judge whether each TCR beta V gene segment behaved as functional or pseudogenic. To predict cytomegalovirus infection status, the study combined high-throughput TCR immunosequencing, statistical association of individual TCRs with disease status, and machine learning.

Results and caveats for the whole study, not just this receptor: Strong co-occurrence of HLA alleles, especially DR and DQ, made assigning TCR associations to individual alleles difficult. Because HLA typing was missing for some donors at each locus, association tests included only the typed subset. A later genetic analysis associated a missense DCLRE1C variant with V-gene and J-gene trimming of TCR beta chains, and an independent cohort replicated the association. In a later analysis, HLA-associated TCR beta chains were found to be more clonally expanded and to have lower generation probabilities than equally common non-associated chains. A further reported finding was that TCR beta sequences accurately predicted the HLA-A and HLA-B alleles for most subjects in the first cohort. A total of fewer than 200 TCR beta chains were listed by the study as associated with cytomegalovirus. A later analysis reported that several top co-occurrence clusters appeared linked to parvovirus B19, influenza, CMV and Epstein-Barr virus. Correlated functional status among segregating V segments might be attributable to linkage disequilibrium, but an unknown experimental factor could not be ruled out. The cohort was sequenced for TCR beta chains only, and without alpha or paired-chain data the features that could be detected were limited. Compared with the roughly 600-donor mean, donors in an Asian-associated ancestry cluster had fewer N-insertions in productive TCRs, according to a later genetic analysis. According to a later analysis, TCR association rates differed among HLA loci, with DRB1 alleles showing the most associated TCRs and HLA-C alleles showing the fewest. Immune exposure information for the cohort was limited to CMV serostatus. Some IMGT-functional V segments, including TRBV6-2 and TRBV6-3, could not be distinguished by the 87-base-pair reads and were therefore excluded. The sequencing pipeline was judged likely to have produced a cluster of highly shared sequence variants as a technical artifact. According to a later analysis, most CMV-associated TCR beta chains appeared to be HLA-restricted, and the HLA associations seemed to be driven largely by CMV exposure. A few of the identified cytomegalovirus-associated TCR beta chains were confirmed in vitro to be specific for cytomegalovirus antigens. According to the authors, the approach could potentially be generalized to other disease states and immunological phenotypes. The classifier was reported to diagnose cytomegalovirus status with high specificity and sensitivity in both the original and validation cohorts. At a false discovery rate of 0.05, a later analysis linked some 17,000 TCR beta sequences to specific HLA alleles. The presence/absence analyses assumed that sequencing depth was roughly uniform across donors, and that assumption may not be true. Fewer than 20 rarely observed V segments, including chromosome 9 orphons, were excluded from the earlier analysis of approximately 600 of the donors because counts were too low. Broadly in line with IMGT annotations, most TCR beta V segments showed up in productive rearrangements about 90% or about 30% of the time in an earlier analysis of around 550 of the donors. Most TCR sequences were observed very rarely across donors, whereas some public TCRs were present in many individuals.

The CDR3 runs 14 residues from the cysteine to the phenylalanine. Solely the CDR3 DNA is kept, with 42 bases framed from the first base. Trimming removed 1 base from V and 8 bases from J; the gene matches leave 5 bases unexplained. CDR1 and CDR2 are read off the germline V gene as SGHRS and YFSETQ. The library came from the immunoSEQ multiplex PCR assay. The multiplex PCR relied on a mix of 60 forward primers for TCR Vbeta segments and 13 reverse primers for TCR Jbeta segments. Amplification of the CDR3 region of rearranged TCR beta genes was performed with a multiplex PCR assay on genomic DNA. The Illumina HiSeq System was used to sequence the amplified TCR beta libraries as 87-base-pair reads. As for the original processing: A later analysis counted about 76 million unique TCR beta chains across the 666 repertoires, and some 12 million of these chains were shared by at least two donors. Raw reads were error-corrected and collapsed into unique sequences by a nearest-neighbor algorithm in which closely related sequences were merged to remove PCR and sequencing errors. CDR3 sequences were aligned to IMGT reference sequences to assign V, D and J gene segments. Each retained sequence needed at least a six-nucleotide match to both a V gene segment and a J gene segment. A rearrangement counted as productive if the CDR3 had no stop codons and remained in frame with V and J, and every other rearrangement counted as non-productive. CDR3 was defined according to IMGT convention as the region running from the second conserved V-encoded cysteine to the conserved J-encoded phenylalanine. The earlier analysis of 500 to 650 of the donors excluded any sequence lacking an unambiguous match to a single V gene segment. In an earlier analysis of approximately 560 of the donors, a V segment was called functional when productive rearrangements were above 56.7%, and segregating when the standard deviation between donors exceeded 5%. A statistical classification framework was built for diagnosing cytomegalovirus status from the catalog of TCR beta chain sequences. A later analysis assigned V and J genes by comparing TCR nucleotide sequences with IMGT/GENE-DB human TR gene sequences. The TCRdist pipeline was used in a later analysis to assign CDR3 sequences and most-parsimonious VDJ recombination scenarios. In a later analysis, each TCR beta chain was defined by its CDR3 amino acid sequence together with its V-gene family, and reads without a unique V-gene family were excluded. A later analysis removed 592 highly shared, low-generation-probability nucleotide sequences to deal with suspected cross-contamination and a sequencing artifact. For each public chain, a later analysis derived a clonal expansion index from normalized ranks of inferred template counts within each repertoire. Generation probabilities in a later analysis came from a VDJ recombination model fitted to out-of-frame rearrangements, and those results were checked against IGoR. A later analysis scored TCR-TCR, TCR-HLA and TCR-CMV co-occurrence with hypergeometric tests, applying a repertoire-size bias correction to TCR pairs. To estimate false discovery rates, a later analysis permuted the HLA or CMV assignments 20 times. In a later analysis, co-occurring TCRs were grouped using DBSCAN, and TCRdist sequence similarity was added for clustering within HLA-allele-positive subsets. Repertoires with fewer than 30,000 or more than 120,000 public chains, plus five repertoires with anomalous nucleotide sharing, were excluded from co-occurrence clustering. TCRdb took this table from immuneACCESS and kept in-frame rearrangements with V and J called. Such tables lack part of the clones; where checked against another copy, unresolved V genes explain under half of the gap, and the rest is unexplained. V and J calls and clone size are given by that table; D and trimming were obtained from the DNA. Across this sample there are 150,000 to 180,000 clones, with approximately 74% seen only once. Of the sample, about 2.7% falls within the top ten clones.

In total, around 600 healthy bone marrow donors made up the cohort. All cohort members were sampled while nominally healthy, although unrecorded immune exposures were likely present. The donor was CMV seronegative and was included in the group of a few hundred seronegative cohort members. A peripheral blood sample was provided by each donor, and peripheral blood mononuclear cells were used for TCR beta sequencing. Genomic DNA extraction from the blood cell samples was performed with the Qiagen DNeasy Blood Extraction Kit. This clonotype was sampled from a man between 18 and 29 years old in good health and CMV-seronegative. Recombination joined TRBV5-1 with TRBJ1-2; the junction holds 10 bases that match TRBD1. The specimen sequenced was PBMCs. The nucleotide sequence reads as follows: TGCGCCAGCAGCTTGACCGGGACAGGGGACGGCTACACCTTC. Its protein is CASSLTGTGDGYTF.